This T cell receptor beta chain was observed in a study of blood T cells in healthy people across ages. Study-wide points: With age, beta diversity per million T cells declined roughly linearly, significantly by 30 to 50.

A J-beta primer mix and a sample-barcoded 5' primer were used in a second PCR of roughly 6 to 11 cycles. Sequencing recovered at least 3 million CDR3-containing paired-end reads from each sample. Using its own MiXCR run on the 5' RACE reads, TCRdb lists one record per CDR3 protein. The sample has 800,000 to 950,000 distinct CDR3 sequences, under 50% seen once. Germline V gives CDR1 SGHTA, CDR2 FQGNSA. The CDR3 is made up of 14 amino acids. As regards this clonotype: Antigen unknown. A much bigger clone sits one base away, suggesting this may be a read error.

This chain uses TRBV7-2 with TRBJ2-3; D might be TRBD1 (6 bases). Sequencing was carried out using blood. The TCR sequence derives from a man younger than 45 in good health. As DNA, the CDR3 is TGTGCCAGCAACTTAGTACAGGGCTCAGATACGCAGTATTTT. Translation gives CASNLVQGSDTQYF. The full variable domain, completed using reference TRBV7-2 and TRBJ2-3, is GAGVSQSPSNKVTEKGKDVELRCDPISGHTALYWYRQSLGQGLEFLIYFQGNSAPDKSGLPSDRFSAERTGGSVSTLTIQRTQQEDSAVYLCASNLVQGSDTQYFGPGTRLTVL.